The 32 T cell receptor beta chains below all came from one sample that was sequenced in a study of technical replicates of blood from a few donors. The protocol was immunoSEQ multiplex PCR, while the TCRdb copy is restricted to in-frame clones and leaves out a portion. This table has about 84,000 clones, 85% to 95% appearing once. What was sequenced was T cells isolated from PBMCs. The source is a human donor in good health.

The CDR3 here is CSARDGGLLFF. Here the CDR3 DNA reads TGCAGTGCTAGAGATGGGGGCCTACTGTTTTTT. V gene TRBV20-1 combines with J gene TRBJ1-4; tentative D call: TRBD1 (6 bases). Germline V CDR1 and CDR2: DFQATT, SNEGSKA (reference sequence). The CDR3 covers 11 residues. Trimming removed 0 bases at V and 13 bases at J, with 9 bases between.

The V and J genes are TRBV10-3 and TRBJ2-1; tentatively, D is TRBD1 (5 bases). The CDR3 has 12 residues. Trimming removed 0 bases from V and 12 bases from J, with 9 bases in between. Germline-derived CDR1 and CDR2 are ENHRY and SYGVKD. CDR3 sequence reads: CAISESQVWQFF. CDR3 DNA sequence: TGTGCCATCAGTGAGTCACAGGTGTGGCAGTTCTTC.

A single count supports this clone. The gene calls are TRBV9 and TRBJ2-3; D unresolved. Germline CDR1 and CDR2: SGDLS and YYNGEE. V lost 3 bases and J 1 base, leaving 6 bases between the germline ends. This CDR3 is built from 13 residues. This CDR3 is CASSAAGTDTQYF. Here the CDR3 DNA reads TGTGCCAGCAGCGCCGCGGGCACAGATACGCAGTATTTT.

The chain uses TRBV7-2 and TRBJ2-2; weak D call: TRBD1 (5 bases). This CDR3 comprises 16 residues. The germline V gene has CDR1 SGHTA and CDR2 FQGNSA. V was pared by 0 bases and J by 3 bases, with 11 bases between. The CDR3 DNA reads TGTGCCAGCAGCTTAGCCCAGGGTGTGGACACCGGGGAGCTGTTTTTT. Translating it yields CASSLAQGVDTGELFF.

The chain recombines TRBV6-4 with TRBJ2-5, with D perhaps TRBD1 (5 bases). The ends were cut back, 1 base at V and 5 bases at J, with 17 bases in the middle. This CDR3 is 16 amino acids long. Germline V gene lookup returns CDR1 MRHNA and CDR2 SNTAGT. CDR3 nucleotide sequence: TGTGCCAGCAGTGACTATAGGACACGACCGCGGGAGACCCAGTACTTC. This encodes CASSDYRTRPRETQYF.

For the CDR3, the DNA is TGTGCCAGCAGCCACCGGGACAGGGATCTGGAGACCCAGTACTTC. Amino acid sequence: CASSHRDRDLETQYF. The chain carries TRBV7-9 and TRBJ2-5; 9 nucleotides match TRBD1. Germline assignment: CDR1 SEHNR and CDR2 FQNEAQ (reference sequence). The CDR3 has 15 residues. Unmatched junction bases numbered 9, after V lost 5 bases and J lost 5 bases.

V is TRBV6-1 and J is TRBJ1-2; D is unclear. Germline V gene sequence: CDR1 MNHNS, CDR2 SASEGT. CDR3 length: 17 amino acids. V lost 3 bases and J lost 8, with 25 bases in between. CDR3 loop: CASSDSPPLRRAEGYTF. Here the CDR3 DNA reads TGTGCCAGCAGTGATTCACCCCCCCTCAGGAGGGCGGAGGGCTACACCTTC.

CDR3 DNA: TGTGCCAGCGGGGGGACAGCCGGGACCCAGTACTTC. Protein product: CASGGTAGTQYF. V is TRBV14 and J is TRBJ2-5; a possible D gene is TRBD1 (7 bases). This CDR3 comprises 12 residues. The germline CDR1 and CDR2 sequences are SGHDN and FVKESK. The V and J ends lost 8 bases and 7 bases respectively, with 14 bases between them.

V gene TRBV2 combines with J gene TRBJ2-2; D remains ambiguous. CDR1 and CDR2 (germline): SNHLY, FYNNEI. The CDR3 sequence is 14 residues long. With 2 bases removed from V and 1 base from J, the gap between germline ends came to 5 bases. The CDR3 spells CASSETRNTGELFF. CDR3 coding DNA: TGTGCCAGCAGTGAAACTCGGAACACCGGGGAGCTGTTTTTT.

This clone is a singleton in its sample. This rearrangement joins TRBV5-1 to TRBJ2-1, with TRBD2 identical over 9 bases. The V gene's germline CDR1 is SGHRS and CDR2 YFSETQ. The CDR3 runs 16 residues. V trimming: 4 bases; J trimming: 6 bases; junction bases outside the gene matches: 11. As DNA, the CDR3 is TGCGCCAGCAGCGCCATAGCGGGAGCGGGGATCAATGAGCAGTTCTTC. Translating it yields CASSAIAGAGINEQFF.

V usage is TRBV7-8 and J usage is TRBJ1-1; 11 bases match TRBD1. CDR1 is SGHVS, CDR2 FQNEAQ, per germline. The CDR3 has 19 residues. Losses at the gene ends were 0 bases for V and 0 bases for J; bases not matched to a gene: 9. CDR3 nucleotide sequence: TGTGCCAGCAGCTTAGCCTCCGGGACAGGGGGTGACATGAACACTGAAGCTTTCTTT. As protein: CASSLASGTGGDMNTEAFF.

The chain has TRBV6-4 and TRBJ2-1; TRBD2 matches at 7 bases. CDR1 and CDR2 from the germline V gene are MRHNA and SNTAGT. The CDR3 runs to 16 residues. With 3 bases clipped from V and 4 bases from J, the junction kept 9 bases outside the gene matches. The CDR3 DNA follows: TGTGCCAGCAGTGAGGATGGGACTAAGGAGTACAATGAGCAGTTCTTC. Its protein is CASSEDGTKEYNEQFF.

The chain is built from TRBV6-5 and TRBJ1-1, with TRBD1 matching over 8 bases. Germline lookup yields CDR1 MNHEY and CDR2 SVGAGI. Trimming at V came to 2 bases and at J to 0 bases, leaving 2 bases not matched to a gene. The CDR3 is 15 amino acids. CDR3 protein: CASSYGDRMNTEAFF. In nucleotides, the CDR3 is TGTGCCAGCAGTTACGGGGACAGGATGAACACTGAAGCTTTCTTT.

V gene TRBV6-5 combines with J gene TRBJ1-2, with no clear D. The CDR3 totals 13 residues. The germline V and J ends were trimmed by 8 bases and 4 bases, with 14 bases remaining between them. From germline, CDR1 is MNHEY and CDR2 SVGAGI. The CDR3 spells CASAYRSSYGYTF. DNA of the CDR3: TGTGCCAGCGCTTACCGGTCCTCCTATGGCTACACCTTC.

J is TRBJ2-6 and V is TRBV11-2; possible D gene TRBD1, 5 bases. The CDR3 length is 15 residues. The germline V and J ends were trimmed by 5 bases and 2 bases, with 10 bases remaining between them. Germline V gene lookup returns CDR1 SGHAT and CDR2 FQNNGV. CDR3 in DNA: TGTGCCAGCAGCCCAGGGTTGGCTGGGGCCAACGTCCTGACTTTC. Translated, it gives CASSPGLAGANVLTF.

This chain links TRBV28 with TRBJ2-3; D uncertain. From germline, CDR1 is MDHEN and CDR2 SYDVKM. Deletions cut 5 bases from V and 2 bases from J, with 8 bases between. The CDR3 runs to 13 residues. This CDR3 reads CASSPSTTDTQYF. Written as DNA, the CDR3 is TGTGCCAGCAGTCCAAGCACCACAGATACGCAGTATTTT.

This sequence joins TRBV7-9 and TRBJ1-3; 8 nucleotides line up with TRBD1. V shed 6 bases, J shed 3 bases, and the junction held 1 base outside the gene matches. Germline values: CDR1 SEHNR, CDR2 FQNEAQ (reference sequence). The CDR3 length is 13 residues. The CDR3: CASSGQGGNTIYF. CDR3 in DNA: TGTGCCAGCAGTGGACAGGGTGGAAACACCATATATTTT.

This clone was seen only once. CDR3 residues: CASSPSGPAGPQHF. As DNA, the CDR3 is TGTGCCAGCAGCCCCTCCGGTCCGGCGGGGCCCCAGCATTTT. The chain employs TRBV7-9 and TRBJ1-5; no clear D gene. The V gene lost 5 bases and the J gene lost 9 bases, with 17 bases spanning the gap. CDR1 and CDR2 from the germline V gene are SEHNR and FQNEAQ (reference sequence). The CDR3 is made up of 14 amino acids.

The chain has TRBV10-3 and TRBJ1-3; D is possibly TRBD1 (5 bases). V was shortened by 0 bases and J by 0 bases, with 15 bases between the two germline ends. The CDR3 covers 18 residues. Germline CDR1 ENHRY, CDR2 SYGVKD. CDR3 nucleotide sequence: TGTGCCATCAGTGAGTCTGTCTCCGACAGCTCCTCTGGAAACACCATATATTTT. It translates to CAISESVSDSSSGNTIYF.

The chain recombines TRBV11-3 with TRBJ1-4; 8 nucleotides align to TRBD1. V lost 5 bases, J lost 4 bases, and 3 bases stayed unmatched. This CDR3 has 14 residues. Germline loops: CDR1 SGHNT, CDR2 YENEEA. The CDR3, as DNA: TGTGCCAGCAGCCGAACAGGGGGTAATGAAAAACTGTTTTTT. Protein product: CASSRTGGNEKLFF.

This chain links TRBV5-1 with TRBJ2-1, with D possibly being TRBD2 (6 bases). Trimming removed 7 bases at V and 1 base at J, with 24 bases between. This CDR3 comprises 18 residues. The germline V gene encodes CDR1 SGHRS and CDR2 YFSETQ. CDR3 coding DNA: TGCGCCAGCGGATACCGGGACTCTCCGTGGGAGTCCTACAATGAGCAGTTCTTC. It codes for CASGYRDSPWESYNEQFF.

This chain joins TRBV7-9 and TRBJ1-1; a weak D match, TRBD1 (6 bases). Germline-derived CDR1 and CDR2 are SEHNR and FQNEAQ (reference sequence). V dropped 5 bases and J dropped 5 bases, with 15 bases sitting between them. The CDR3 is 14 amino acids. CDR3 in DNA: TGTGCCAGCAGCCGAGTTCAGGGGCGGACTGAAGCTTTCTTT. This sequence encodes CASSRVQGRTEAFF.

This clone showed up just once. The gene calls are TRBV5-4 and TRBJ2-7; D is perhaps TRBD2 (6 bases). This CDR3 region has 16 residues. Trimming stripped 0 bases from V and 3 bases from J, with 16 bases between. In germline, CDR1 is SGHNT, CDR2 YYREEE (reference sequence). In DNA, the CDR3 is TGTGCCAGCAGCTTGGATCAGGCGGGAATTATCTACGAGCAGTACTTC. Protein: CASSLDQAGIIYEQYF.

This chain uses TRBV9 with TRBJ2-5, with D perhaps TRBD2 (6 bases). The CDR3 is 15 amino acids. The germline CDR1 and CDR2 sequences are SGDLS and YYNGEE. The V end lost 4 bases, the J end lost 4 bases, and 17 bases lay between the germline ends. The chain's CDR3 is CASSPQTGAPETQYF. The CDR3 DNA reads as TGTGCCAGCAGCCCTCAGACGGGAGCGCCAGAGACCCAGTACTTC. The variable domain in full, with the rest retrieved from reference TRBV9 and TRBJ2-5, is DSGVTQTPKHLITATGQRVTLRCSPRSGDLSVYWYQQSLDQGLQFLIQYYNGEERAKGNILERFSAQQFPDLHSELNLSSLELGDSALYFCASSPQTGAPETQYFGPGTRLLVL.

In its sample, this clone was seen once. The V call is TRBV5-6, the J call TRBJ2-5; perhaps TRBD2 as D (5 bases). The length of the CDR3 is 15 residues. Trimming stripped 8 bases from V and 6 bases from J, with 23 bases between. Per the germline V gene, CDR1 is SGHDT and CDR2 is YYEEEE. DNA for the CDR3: TGTGCCAGGGCGAGTCTAGCTGCCTCAGAGAAGACCCAGTACTTC. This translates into CARASLAASEKTQYF. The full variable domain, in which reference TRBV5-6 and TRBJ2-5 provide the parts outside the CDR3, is DAGVTQSPTHLIKTRGQQVTLRCSPKSGHDTVSWYQQALGQGPQFIFQYYEEEERQRGNFPDRFSGHQFPNYSSELNVNALLLGDSALYLCARASLAASEKTQYFGPGTRLLVL.

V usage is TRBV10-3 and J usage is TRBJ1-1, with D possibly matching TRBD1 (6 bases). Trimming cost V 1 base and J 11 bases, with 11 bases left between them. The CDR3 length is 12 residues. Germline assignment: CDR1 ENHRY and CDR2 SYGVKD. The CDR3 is CAISEFQGKAFF. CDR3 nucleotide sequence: TGTGCCATCAGTGAGTTCCAGGGGAAGGCTTTCTTT.

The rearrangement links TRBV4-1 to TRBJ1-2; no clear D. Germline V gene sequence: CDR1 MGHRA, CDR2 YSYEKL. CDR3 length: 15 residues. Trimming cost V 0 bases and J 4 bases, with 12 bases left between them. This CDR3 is CASSQDSADSYGYTF. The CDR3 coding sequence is TGCGCCAGCAGCCAAGATTCCGCAGACTCCTATGGCTACACCTTC.

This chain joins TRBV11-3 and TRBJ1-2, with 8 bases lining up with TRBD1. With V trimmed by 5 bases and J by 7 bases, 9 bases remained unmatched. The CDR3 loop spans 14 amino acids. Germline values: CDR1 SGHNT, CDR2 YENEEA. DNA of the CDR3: TGTGCCAGCAGCCGCCAGACAGGGGCGGGTGGCTACACCTTC. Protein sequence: CASSRQTGAGGYTF.

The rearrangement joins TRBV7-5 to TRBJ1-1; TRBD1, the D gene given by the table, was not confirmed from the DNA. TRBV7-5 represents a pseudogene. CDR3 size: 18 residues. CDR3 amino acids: CVRSARDRILRLNTEAFF. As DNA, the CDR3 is TGTGTCAGAAGCGCCCGGGACAGGATCCTTCGGCTCAACACTGAAGCTTTCTTT.

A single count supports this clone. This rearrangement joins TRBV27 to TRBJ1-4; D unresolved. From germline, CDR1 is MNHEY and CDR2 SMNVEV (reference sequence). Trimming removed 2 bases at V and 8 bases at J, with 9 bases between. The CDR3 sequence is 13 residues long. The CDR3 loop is CASSLNGEEKLFF. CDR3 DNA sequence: TGTGCCAGCAGTTTAAACGGGGAAGAAAAACTGTTTTTT.

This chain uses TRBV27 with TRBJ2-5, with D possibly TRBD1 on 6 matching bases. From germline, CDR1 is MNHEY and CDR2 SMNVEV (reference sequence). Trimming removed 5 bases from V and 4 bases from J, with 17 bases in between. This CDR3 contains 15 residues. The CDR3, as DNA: TGTGCCAGCAGTGCCCAACCCACAGGGTTAGAGACCCAGTACTTC. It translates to CASSAQPTGLETQYF.

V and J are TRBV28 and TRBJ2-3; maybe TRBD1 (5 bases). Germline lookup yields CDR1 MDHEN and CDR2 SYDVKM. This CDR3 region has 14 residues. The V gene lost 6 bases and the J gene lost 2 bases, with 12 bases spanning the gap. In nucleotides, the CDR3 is TGTGCCAGCAGACTCTTGACAGTCACAGATACGCAGTATTTT. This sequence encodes CASRLLTVTDTQYF. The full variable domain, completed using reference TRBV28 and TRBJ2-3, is DVKVTQSSRYLVKRTGEKVFLECVQDMDHENMFWYRQDPGLGLRLIYFSYDVKMKEKGDIPEGYSVSREKKERFSLILESASTNQTSMYLCASRLLTVTDTQYFGPGTRLTVL.